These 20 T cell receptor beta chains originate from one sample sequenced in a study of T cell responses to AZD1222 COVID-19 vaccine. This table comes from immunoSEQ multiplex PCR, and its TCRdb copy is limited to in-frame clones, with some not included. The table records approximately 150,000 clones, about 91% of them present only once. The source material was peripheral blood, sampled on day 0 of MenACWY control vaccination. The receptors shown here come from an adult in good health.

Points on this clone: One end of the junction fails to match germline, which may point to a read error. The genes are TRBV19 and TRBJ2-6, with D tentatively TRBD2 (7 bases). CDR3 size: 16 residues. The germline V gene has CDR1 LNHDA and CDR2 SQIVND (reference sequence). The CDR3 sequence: CASSPRGASEANVLTF. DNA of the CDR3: TGTGCCAGTAGTCCCCGGGGGGCCTCTGAGGCCAACGTCCTGACTTTC.

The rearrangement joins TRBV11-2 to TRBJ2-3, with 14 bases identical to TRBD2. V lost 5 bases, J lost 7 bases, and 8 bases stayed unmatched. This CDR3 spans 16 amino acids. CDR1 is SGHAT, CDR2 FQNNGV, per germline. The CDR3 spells CASSLGLAGGGNTQYF. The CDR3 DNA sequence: TGTGCCAGCAGCCTTGGACTAGCGGGAGGAGGGAATACGCAGTATTTT.

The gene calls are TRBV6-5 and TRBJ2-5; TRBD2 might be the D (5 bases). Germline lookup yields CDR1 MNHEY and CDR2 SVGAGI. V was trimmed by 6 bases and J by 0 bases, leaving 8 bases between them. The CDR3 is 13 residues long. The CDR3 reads CASRRGNQETQYF. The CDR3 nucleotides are TGTGCCAGCAGGAGAGGGAACCAAGAGACCCAGTACTTC.

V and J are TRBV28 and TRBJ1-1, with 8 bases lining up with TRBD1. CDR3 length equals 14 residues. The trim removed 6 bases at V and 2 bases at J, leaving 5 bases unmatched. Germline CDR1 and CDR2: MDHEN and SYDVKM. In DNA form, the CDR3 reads TGTGCCAGCAGCCCGACAGGGGTCAACACTGAAGCTTTCTTT. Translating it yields CASSPTGVNTEAFF.

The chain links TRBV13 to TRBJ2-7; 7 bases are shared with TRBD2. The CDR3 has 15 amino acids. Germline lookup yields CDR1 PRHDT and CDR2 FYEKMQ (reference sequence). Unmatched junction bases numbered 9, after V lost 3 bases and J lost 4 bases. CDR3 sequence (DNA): TGTGCCAGCAGCTTTGCGGGAGCTTCCCCTTACGAGCAGTACTTC. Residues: CASSFAGASPYEQYF.

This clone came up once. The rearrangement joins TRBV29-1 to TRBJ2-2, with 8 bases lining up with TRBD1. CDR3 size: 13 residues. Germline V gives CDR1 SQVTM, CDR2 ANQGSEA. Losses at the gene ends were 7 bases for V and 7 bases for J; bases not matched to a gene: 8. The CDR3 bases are TGCAGCGGCGGGACAGGAGGCGGCGGGGAGCTGTTTTTT. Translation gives CSGGTGGGGELFF.

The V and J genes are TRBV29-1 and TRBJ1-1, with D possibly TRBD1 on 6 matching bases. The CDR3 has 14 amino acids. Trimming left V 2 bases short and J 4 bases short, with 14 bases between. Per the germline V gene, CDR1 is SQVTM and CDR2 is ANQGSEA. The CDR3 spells CSVEPPGEGTEAFF. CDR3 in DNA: TGCAGCGTTGAACCGCCAGGGGAGGGCACTGAAGCTTTCTTT.

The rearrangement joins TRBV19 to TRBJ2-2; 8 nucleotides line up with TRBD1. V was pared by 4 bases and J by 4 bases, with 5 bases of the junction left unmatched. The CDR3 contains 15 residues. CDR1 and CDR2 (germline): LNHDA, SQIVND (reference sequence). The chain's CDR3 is CASSKTGVSTGELFF. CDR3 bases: TGTGCCAGTAGTAAGACAGGGGTATCCACCGGGGAGCTGTTTTTT.

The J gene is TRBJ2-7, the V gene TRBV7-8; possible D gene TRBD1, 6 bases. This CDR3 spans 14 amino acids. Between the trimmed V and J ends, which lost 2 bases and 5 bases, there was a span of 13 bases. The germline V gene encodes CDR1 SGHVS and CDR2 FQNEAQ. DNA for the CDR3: TGTGCCAGCAGCTTAAACAGGGACGAACACGAGCAGTACTTC. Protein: CASSLNRDEHEQYF.

The CDR3: CASSYGQNYGYTF. The CDR3 DNA follows: TGTGCCAGCAGTTACGGGCAGAACTATGGCTACACCTTC. The chain combines TRBV6-5 with TRBJ1-2; D is uncertain. V was cut by 2 bases and J by 2 bases, with 6 bases left in between. The germline V gene encodes CDR1 MNHEY and CDR2 SVGAGI. The CDR3 spans 13 residues.

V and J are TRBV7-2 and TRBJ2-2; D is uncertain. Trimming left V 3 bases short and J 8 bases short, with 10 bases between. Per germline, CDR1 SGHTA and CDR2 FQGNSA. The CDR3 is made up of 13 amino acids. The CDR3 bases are TGTGCCAGCAGCTTCATACGACGGGGGGAGCTGTTTTTT. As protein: CASSFIRRGELFF.

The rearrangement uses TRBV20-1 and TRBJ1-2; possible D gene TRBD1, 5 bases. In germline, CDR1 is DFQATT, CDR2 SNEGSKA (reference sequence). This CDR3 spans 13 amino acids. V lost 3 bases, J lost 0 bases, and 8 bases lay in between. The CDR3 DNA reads TGCAGTGCTAGTTGGGGCACTAACTATGGCTACACCTTC. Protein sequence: CSASWGTNYGYTF.

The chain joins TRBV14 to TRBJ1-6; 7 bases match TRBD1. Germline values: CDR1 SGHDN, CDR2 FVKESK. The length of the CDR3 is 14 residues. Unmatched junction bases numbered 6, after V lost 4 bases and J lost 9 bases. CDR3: CASSPGTVVSPLHF. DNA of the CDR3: TGTGCCAGCAGCCCTGGGACAGTAGTTTCACCCCTCCACTTT.

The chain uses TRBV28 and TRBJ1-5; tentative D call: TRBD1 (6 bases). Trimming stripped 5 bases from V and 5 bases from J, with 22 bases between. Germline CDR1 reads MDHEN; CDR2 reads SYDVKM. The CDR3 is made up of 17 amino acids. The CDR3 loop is CASSPPLLQGRDQPQHF. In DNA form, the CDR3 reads TGTGCCAGCAGTCCCCCCCTATTACAGGGAAGAGATCAGCCCCAGCATTTT.

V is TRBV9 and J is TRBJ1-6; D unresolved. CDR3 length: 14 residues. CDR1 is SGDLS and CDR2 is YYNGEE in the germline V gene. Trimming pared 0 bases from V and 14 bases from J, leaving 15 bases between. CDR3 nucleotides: TGTGCCAGCAGCGTAGCTGACCAAGTGGGATCCCTCCACTTT. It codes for CASSVADQVGSLHF.

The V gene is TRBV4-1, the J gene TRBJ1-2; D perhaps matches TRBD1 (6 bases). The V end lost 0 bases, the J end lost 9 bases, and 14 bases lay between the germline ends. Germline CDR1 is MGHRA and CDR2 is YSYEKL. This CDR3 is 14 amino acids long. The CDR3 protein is CASSQERDTGSYTF. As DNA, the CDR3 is TGCGCCAGCAGCCAAGAGCGGGACACGGGGAGCTACACCTTC.

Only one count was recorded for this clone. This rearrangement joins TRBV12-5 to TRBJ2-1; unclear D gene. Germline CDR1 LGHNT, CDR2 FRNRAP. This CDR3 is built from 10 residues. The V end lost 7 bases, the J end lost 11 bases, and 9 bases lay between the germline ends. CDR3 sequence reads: CASEGWKQFF. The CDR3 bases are TGTGCTAGTGAAGGCTGGAAGCAGTTCTTC.

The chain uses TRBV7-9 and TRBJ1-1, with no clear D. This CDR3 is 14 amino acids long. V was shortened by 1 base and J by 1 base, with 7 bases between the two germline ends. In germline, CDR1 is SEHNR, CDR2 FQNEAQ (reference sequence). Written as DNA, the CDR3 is TGTGCCAGCAGCTTAGACACGTGGAACACTGAAGCTTTCTTT. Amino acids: CASSLDTWNTEAFF.

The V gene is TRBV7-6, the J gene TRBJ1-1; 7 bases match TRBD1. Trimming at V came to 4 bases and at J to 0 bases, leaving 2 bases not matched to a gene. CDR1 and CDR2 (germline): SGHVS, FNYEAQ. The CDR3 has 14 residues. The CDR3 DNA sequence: TGTGCCAGCAGCTCACAGGGGTTGAACACTGAAGCTTTCTTT. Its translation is CASSSQGLNTEAFF.

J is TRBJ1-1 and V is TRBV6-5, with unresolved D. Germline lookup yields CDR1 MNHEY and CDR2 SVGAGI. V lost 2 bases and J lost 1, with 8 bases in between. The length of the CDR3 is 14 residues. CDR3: CASSYSWKNTEAFF. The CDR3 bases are TGTGCCAGCAGTTACAGTTGGAAGAACACTGAAGCTTTCTTT.